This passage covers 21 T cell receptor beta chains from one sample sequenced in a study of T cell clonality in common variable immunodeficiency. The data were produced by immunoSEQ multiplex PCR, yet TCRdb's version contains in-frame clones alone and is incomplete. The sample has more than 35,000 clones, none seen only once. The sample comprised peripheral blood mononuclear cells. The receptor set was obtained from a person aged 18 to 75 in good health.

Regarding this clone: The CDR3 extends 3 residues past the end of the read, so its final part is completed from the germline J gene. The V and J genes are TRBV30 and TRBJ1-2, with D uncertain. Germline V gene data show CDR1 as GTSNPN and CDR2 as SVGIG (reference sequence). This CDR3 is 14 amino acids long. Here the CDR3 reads CAYAGERIIYDYTF. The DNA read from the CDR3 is TGTGCCTACGCAGGTGAGAGGATAATCTACGAC.

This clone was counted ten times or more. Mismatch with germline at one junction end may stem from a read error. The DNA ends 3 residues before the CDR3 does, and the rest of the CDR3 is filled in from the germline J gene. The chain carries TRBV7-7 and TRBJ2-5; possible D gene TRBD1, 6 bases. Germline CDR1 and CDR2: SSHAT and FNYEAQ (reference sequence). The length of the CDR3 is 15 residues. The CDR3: CASSELRGIRETQYF. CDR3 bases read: TGTGCTAGCAGCGAACTCAGGGGCATAAGGGAGACC.

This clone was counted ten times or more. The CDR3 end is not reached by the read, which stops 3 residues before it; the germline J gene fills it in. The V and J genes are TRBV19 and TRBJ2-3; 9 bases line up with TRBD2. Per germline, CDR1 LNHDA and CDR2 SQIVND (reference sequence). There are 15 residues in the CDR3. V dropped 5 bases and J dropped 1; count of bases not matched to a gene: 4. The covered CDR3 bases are TGTGCCAGTAGTCGGAGCGGGGGGCGCACAGATACG. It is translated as CASSRSGGRTDT. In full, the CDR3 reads CASSRSGGRTDTQYF.

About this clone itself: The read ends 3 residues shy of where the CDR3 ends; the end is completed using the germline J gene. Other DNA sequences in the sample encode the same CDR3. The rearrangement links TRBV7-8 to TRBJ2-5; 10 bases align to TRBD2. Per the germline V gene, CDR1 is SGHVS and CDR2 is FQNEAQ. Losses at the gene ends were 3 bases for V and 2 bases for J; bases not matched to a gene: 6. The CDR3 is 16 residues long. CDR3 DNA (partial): TGTGCCAGCAGCTTGGTATTAGCGGGGGGACAAGAGACC. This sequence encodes CASSLVLAGGQET. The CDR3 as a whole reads CASSLVLAGGQETQYF.

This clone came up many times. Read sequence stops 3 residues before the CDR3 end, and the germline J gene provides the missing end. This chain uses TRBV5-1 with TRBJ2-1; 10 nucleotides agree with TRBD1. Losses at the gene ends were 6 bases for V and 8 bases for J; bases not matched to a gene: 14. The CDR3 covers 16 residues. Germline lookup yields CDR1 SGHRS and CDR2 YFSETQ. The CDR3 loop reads CASNPSGTGVGDEQFF. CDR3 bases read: TGCGCCAGCAACCCATCCGGGACAGGGGTGGGGGATGAG.

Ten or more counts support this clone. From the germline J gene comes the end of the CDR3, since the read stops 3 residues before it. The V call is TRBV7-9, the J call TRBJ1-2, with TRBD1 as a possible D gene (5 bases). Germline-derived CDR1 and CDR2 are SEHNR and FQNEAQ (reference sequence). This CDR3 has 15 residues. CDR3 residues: CASSLGQSLVGGYTF. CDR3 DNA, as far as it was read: TGTGCCAGCAGCTTAGGACAGTCCTTGGTCGGGGGC.

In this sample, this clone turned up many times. The sequenced CDR3 bases are TGCGCCAGCAGCTTGGAGGGCCAACCCTACAATGAG. Translating it yields CASSLEGQPYNE. The entire CDR3 protein reads CASSLEGQPYNEQFF. The chain carries TRBV5-1 and TRBJ2-1; D gene uncertain. The read is 3 residues too short to cover the CDR3 end, so that end is filled in from the germline J gene. Germline CDR1 and CDR2: SGHRS and YFSETQ. The CDR3 totals 15 residues. The germline V and J ends were trimmed by 0 bases and 2 bases, with 9 bases remaining between them.

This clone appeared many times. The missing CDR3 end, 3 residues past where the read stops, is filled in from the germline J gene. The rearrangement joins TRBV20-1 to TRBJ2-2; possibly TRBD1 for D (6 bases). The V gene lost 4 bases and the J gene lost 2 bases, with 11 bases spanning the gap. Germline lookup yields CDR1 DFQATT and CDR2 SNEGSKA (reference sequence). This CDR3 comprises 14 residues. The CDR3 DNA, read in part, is TGCAGTGCTACCGGGACACTAAACACCGGGGAG. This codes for CSATGTLNTGE. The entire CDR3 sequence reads CSATGTLNTGELFF.

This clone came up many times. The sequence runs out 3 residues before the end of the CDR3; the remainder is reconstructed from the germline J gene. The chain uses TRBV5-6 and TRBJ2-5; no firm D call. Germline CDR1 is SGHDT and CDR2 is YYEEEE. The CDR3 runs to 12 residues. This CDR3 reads CASSLAEATQYF. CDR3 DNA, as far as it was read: TGTGCCAGCAGCTTGGCTGAAGCAACC.

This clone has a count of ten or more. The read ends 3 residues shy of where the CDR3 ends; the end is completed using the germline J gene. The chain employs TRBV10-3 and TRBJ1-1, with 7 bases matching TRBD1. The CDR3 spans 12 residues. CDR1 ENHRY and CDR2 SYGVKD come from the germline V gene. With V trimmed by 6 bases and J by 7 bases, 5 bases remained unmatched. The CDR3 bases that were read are TGTGCCATCAGCGGGCGGGACAGTGAA. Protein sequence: CAISGRDSE. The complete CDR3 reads CAISGRDSEAFF.

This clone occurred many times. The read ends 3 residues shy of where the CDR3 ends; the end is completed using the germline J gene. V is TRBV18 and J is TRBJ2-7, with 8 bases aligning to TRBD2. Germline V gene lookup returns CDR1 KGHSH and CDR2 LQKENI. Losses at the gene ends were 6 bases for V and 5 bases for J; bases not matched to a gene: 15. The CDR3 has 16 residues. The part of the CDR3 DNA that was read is TGTGCCAGCTCCCCCCCCGGGACTAGTACGATCCACGAG. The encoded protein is CASSPPGTSTIHE. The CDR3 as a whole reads CASSPPGTSTIHEQYF.

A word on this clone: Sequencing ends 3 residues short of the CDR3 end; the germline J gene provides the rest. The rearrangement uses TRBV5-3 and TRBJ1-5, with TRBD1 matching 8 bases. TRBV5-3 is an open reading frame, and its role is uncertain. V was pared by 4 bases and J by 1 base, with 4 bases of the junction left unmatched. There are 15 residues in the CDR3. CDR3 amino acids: CARSGTGCSNQPQHF. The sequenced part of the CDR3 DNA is TGTGCCAGAAGCGGGACAGGATGCAGCAATCAGCCC.

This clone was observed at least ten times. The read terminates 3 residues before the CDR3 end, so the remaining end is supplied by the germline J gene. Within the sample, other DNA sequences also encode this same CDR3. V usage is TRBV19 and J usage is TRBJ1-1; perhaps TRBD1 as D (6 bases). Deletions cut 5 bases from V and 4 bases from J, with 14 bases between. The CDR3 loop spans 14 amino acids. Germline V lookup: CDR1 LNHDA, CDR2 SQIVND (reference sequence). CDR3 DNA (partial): TGTGCCAGTAGTGCTCAGGGGAGGGGCACTGAA. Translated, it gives CASSAQGRGTE. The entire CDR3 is CASSAQGRGTEAFF.

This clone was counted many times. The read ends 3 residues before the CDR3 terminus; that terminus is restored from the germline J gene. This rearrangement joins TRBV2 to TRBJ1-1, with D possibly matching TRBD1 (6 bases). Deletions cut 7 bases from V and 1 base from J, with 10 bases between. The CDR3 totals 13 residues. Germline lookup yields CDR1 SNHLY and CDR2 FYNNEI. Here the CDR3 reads CASIQGPNTEAFF. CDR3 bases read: TGTGCCAGCATCCAGGGGCCGAACACTGAA.

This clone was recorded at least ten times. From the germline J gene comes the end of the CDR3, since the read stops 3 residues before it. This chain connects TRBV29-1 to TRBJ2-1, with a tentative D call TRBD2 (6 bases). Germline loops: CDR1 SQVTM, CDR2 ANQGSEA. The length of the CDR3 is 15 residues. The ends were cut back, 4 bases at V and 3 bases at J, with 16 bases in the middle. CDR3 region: CSVVIAGTFYNEQFF. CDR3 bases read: TGCAGCGTTGTAATTGCGGGAACTTTCTACAATGAG.

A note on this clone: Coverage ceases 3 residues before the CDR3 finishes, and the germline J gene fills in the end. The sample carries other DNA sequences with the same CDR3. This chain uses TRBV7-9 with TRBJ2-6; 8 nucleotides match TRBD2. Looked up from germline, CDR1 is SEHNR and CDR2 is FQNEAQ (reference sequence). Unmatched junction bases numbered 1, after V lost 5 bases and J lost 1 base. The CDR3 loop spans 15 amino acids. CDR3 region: CASSRGGSGANVLTF. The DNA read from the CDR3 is TGTGCCAGCAGCCGGGGGGGGTCTGGGGCCAACGTC.

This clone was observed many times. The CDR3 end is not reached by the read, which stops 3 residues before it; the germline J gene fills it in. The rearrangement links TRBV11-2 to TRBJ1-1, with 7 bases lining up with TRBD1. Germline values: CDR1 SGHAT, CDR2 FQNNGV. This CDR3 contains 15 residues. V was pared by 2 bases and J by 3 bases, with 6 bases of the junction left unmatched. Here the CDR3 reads CASSLPPGGYTEAFF. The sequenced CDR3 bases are TGTGCCAGCAGCTTACCACCAGGGGGTTACACTGAA.

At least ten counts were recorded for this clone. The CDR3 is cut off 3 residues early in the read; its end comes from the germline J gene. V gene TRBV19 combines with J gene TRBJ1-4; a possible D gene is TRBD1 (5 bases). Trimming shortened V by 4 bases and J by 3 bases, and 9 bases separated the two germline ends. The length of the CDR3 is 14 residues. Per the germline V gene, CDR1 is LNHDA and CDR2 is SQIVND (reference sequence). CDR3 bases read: TGTGCCAGTAGTACAGGAGGGGCTAATGAAAAA. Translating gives CASSTGGANEK. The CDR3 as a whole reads CASSTGGANEKLFF.

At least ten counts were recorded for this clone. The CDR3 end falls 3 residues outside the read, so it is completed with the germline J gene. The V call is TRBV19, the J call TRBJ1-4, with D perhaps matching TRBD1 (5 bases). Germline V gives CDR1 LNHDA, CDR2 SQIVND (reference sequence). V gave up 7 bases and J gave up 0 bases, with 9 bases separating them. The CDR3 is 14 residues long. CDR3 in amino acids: CASTHRSTNEKLFF. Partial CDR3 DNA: TGTGCCAGTACCCACAGGTCAACTAATGAAAAA.

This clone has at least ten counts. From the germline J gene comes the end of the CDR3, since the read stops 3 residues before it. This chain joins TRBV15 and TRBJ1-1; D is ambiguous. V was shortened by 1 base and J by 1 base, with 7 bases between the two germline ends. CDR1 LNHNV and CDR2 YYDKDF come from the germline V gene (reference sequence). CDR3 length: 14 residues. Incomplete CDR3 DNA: TGTGCCACCAGCAGAGGGTCGGGGAACACTGAA. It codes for CATSRGSGNTE. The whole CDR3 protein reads CATSRGSGNTEAFF.

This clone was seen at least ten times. The part of the CDR3 DNA that was read is TGCGCCAGCAGCCTCCAACCGGGACAGACTGGAAACACC. It yields the protein CASSLQPGQTGNT. The whole CDR3 protein reads CASSLQPGQTGNTIYF. The rearrangement links TRBV5-1 to TRBJ1-3; TRBD1 agrees at 7 bases. The read terminates 3 residues ahead of where the CDR3 ends, so the germline J gene completes it. Germline assignment: CDR1 SGHRS and CDR2 YFSETQ. V shed 4 bases, J shed 2 bases, and the junction held 9 bases outside the gene matches. The CDR3 loop spans 16 amino acids.